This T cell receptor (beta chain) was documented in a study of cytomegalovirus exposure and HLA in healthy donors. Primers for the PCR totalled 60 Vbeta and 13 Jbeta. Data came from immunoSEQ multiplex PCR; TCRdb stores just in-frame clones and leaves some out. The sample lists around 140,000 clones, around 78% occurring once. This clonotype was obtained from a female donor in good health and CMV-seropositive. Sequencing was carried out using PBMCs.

The CDR3: CASSLTTGANTGELFF. In DNA form, the CDR3 reads TGTGCCAGCAGCTTGACGACAGGGGCGAACACCGGGGAGCTGTTTTTT. The chain joins TRBV7-2 to TRBJ2-2; 8 positions agree with TRBD1. Losses at the gene ends were 3 bases for V and 0 bases for J; bases not matched to a gene: 3. Per germline, CDR1 SGHTA and CDR2 FQGNSA. This CDR3 is 16 amino acids long.